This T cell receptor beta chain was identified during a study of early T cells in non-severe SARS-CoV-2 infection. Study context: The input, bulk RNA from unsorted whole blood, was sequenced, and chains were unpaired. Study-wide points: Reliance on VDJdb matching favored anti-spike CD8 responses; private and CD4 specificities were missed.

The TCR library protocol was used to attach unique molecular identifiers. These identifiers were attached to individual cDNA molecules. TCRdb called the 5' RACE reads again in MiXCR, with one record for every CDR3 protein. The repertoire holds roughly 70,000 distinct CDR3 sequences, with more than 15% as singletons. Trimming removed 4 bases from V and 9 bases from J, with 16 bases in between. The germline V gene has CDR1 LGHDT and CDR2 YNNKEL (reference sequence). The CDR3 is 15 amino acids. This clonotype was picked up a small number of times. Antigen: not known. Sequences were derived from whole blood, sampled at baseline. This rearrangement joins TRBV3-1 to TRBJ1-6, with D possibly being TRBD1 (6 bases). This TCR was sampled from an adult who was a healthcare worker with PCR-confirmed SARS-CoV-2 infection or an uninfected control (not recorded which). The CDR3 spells CASSRSGDAVSPLHF. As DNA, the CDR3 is TGTGCCAGCAGCCGTTCAGGGGACGCCGTTTCACCCCTCCACTTT. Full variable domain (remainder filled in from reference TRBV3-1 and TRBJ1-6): DTAVSQTPKYLVTQMGNDKSIKCEQNLGHDTMYWYKQDSKKFLKIMFSYNNKELIINETVPNRFSPKSPDKAHLNLHINSLELGDSAVYFCASSRSGDAVSPLHFGNGTRLTVT.